This paragraph covers one T cell receptor (beta chain) sequence. The table came from immunoSEQ multiplex PCR; TCRdb's copy has only in-frame clones and leaves some out. The table records roughly 59,000 clones, 93% of them present only once. The sample belongs to a study of T cell changes during pregnancy in multiple sclerosis. This specimen was CD8+ T cells from peripheral blood mononuclear cells, taken in the second trimester of pregnancy. This sequence originates from a female donor with multiple sclerosis, enrolled in a pregnancy study.

CDR3 protein: CASSGGAGTKNIQYF. The CDR3 nucleotides are TGTGCCAGCAGCGGGGGGGCGGGAACCAAAAACATTCAGTACTTC. The chain couples TRBV7-9 to TRBJ2-4; possible D gene TRBD2, 7 bases. Trimming removed 5 bases at V and 2 bases at J, with 13 bases between. The CDR3 totals 15 residues. Germline CDR1 is SEHNR and CDR2 is FQNEAQ (reference sequence).